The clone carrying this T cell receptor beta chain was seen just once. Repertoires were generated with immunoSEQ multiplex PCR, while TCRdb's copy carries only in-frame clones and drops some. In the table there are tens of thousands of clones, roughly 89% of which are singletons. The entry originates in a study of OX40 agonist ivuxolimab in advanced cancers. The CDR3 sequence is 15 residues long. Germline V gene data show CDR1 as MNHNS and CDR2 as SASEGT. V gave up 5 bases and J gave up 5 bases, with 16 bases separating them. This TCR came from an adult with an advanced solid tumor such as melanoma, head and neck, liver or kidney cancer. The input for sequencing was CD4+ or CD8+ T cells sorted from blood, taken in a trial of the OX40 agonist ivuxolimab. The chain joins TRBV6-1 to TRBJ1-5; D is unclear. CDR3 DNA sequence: TGTGCCAGCAGTTTACGGACGGTTTCTTATCAGCCCCAGCATTTT. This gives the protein CASSLRTVSYQPQHF.